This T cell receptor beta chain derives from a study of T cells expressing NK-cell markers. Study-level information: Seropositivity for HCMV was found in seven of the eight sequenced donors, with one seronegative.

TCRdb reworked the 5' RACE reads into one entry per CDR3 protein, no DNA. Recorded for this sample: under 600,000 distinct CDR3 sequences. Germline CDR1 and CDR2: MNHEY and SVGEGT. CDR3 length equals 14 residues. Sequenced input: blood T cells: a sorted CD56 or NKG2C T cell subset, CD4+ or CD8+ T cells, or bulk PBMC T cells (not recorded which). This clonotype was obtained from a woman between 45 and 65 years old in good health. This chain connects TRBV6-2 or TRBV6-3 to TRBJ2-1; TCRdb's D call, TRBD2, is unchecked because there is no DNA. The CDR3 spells CASSSASGSHEQFF.